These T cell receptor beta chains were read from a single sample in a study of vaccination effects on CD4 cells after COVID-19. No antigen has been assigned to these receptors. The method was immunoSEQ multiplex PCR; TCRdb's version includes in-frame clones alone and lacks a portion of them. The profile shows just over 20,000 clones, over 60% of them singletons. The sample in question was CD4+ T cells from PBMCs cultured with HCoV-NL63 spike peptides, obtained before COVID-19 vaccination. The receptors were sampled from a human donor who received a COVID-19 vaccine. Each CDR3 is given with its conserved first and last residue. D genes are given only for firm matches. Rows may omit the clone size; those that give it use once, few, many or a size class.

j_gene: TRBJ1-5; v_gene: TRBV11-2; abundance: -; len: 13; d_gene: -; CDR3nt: TGTGCCAGCAGCTTAGGCTTGGCACAGCCCCAGCATTTT; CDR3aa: CASSLGLAQPQHF
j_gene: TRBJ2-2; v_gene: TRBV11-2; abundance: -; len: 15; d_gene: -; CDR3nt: TGTGCCAGCAGCTTTATTCTGGGTAGGACCGGGGAGCTGTTTTTT; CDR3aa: CASSFILGRTGELFF
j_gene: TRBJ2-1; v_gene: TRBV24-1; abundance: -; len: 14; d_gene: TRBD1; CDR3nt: TGTGCCACCAGTGATGGACAGGGTTACAATGAGCAGTTCTTC; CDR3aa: CATSDGQGYNEQFF
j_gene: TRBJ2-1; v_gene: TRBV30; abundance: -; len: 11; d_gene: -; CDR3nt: TGTGCCTGGAGTCTTGCCAATGAGCAGTTCTTC; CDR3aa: CAWSLANEQFF
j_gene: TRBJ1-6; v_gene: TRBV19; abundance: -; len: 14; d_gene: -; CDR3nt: TGTGCCAGTAGCCTAGGGGTTGGGGTTTCACCCCTCCACTTT; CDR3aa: CASSLGVGVSPLHF
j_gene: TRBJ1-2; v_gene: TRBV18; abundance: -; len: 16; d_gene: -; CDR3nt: TGTGCCAGCTCACCACCGGGTACAGGGAGCAGCTATGGCTACACCTTC; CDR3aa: CASSPPGTGSSYGYTF
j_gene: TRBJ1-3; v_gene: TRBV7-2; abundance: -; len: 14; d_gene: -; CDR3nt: TGTGCCAGCAGCCTAGGCGTCTCTGGAAACACCATATATTTT; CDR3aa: CASSLGVSGNTIYF
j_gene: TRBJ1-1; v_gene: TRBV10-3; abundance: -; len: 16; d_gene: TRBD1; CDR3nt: TGTGCCATCACTGAGACAGGGGGCGGACAGAACACTGAAGCTTTCTTT; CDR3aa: CAITETGGGQNTEAFF
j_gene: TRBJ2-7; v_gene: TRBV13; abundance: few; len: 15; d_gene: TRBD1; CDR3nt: TGTGCCAGCAGCTTAGACGGGCAGGGGGCCCACGAGCAGTACTTC; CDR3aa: CASSLDGQGAHEQYF
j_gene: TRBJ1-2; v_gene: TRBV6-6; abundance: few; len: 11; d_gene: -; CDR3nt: TGTGCCAGCAGTGACAGCTATGGCTACACCTTC; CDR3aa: CASSDSYGYTF
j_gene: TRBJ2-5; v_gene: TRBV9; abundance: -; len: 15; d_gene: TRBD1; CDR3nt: TGTGCCAGCAGCGTAGTGCAGGGGGTGGGAGAGACCCAGTACTTC; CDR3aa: CASSVVQGVGETQYF
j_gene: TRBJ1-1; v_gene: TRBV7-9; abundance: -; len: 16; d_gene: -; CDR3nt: TGTGCCAGCAGCTTATCTAGGCAGGGATGGAGTACTGAAGCTTTCTTT; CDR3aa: CASSLSRQGWSTEAFF
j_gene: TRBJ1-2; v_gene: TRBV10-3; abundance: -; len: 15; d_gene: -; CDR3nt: TGTGCCATCAGTGAGTCATTGGGACCCAACTATGGCTACACCTTC; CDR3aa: CAISESLGPNYGYTF
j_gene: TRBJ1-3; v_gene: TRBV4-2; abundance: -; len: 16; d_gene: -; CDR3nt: TGTGCCAGCAGCCAAGATCGTACCACGGTTGGAAACACCATATATTTT; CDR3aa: CASSQDRTTVGNTIYF
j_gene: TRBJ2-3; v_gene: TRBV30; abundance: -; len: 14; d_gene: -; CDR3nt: TGTGCCTGGACCGGGACACCTAGCACAGATACGCAGTATTTT; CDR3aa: CAWTGTPSTDTQYF
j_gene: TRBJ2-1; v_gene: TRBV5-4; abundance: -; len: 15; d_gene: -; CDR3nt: TGTGCCAGCAGCTCGGAGCTTCTGGGGTACAATGAGCAGTTCTTC; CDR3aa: CASSSELLGYNEQFF
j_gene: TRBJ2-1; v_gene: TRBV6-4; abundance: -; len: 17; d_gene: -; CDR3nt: TGTGCCAGCAGTGCCTCGGGGATTTCAGGGTTATACAATGAGCAGTTCTTC; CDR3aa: CASSASGISGLYNEQFF
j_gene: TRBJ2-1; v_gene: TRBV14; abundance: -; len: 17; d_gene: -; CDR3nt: TGTGCCAGCAGCCAGGCATGGGGCAGGGTTCCCTACAATGAGCAGTTCTTC; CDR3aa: CASSQAWGRVPYNEQFF
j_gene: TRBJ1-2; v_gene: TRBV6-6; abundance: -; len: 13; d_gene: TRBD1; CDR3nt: TGTGCCAGCAGTTCAACAGGGGACTATGGCTACACCTTC; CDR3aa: CASSSTGDYGYTF
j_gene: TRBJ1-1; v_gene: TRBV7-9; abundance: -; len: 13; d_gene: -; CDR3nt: TGTGCCAGCAGCTTAGCCTACGGGGATCAAGCTTTCTTT; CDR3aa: CASSLAYGDQAFF
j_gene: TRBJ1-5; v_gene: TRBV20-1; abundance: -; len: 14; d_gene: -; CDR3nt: TGCAGTGCTAGTGGGGGTCTGTGGAATCAGCCCCAGCATTTT; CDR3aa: CSASGGLWNQPQHF
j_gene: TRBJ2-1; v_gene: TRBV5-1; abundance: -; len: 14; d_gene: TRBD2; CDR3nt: TGCGCCAGCAGCGTCGGACTAGCGGGAAATGAGCAGTTCTTC; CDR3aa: CASSVGLAGNEQFF
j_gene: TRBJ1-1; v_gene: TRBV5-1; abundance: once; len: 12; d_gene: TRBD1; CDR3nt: TGCGCCAGCAGCACAGGGGGCACTGAAGCTTTCTTT; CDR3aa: CASSTGGTEAFF
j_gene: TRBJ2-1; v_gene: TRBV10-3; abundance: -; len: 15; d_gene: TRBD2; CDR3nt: TGTGCCATCAGTGAGTATGGCGGGAGGGCCAATGAGCAGTTCTTC; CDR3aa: CAISEYGGRANEQFF
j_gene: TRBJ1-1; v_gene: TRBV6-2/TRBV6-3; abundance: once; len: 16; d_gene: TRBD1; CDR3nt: TGTGCCAGCAGTTACTCGAGGGGGCTTGGGAACACTGAAGCTTTCTTT; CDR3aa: CASSYSRGLGNTEAFF
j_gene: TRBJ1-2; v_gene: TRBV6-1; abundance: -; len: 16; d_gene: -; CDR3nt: TGTGCCAGCAGTGAAGCGTGGGCGCAATCTTTCTATGGCTACACCTTC; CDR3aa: CASSEAWAQSFYGYTF
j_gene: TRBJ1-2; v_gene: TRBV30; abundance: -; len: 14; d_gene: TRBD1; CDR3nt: TGTGCCTGGAGTGTAGACAGGGGAGTATGGGGCTACACCTTC; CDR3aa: CAWSVDRGVWGYTF
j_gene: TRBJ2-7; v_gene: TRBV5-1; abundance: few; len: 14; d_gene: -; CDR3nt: TGCGCCAGCAGCCTCGGCGCAGGCACCTACGAGCAGTACTTC; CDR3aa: CASSLGAGTYEQYF
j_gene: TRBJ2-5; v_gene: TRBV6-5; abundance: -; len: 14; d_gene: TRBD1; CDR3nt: TGTGCCAGCAGTAACACAGGGGGCCAAGAGACCCAGTACTTC; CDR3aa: CASSNTGGQETQYF
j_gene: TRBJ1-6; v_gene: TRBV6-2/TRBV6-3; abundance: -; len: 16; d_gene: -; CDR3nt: TGTGCCAGCAGTTACGCAACGACAAGGCCGGATTCACCCCTCCACTTT; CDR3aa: CASSYATTRPDSPLHF
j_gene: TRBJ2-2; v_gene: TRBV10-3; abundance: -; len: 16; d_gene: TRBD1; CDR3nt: TGTGCCATCAGTGGGATGACAGGGGTCAACACCGGGGAGCTGTTTTTT; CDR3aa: CAISGMTGVNTGELFF
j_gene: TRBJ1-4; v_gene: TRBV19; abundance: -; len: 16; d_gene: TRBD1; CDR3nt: TGTGCCAGTAGTAAAATTACAGGGGAACGGCAGGAAAAACTGTTTTTT; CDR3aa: CASSKITGERQEKLFF
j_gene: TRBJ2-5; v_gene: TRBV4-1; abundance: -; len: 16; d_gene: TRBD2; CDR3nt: TGCGCCAGCAGCCCCCAAGGGAGCGGGGGGCAAGAGACCCAGTACTTC; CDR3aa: CASSPQGSGGQETQYF
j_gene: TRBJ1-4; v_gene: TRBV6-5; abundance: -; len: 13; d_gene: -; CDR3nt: TGTGCCAGCAGATTTGGTAGCGATGAAAAACTGTTTTTT; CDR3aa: CASRFGSDEKLFF
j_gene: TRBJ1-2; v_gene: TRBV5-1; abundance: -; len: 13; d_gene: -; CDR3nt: TGCGCCAGCAGCCTCCCCCCTAACTATGGCTACACCTTC; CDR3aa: CASSLPPNYGYTF
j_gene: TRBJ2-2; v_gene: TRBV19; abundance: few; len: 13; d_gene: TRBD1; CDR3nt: TGTGCCAGTAGTCGGACAGGGTTCGGGGAGCTGTTTTTT; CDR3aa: CASSRTGFGELFF
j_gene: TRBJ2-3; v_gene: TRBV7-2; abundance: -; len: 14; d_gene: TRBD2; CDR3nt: TGTGCCAGCAGCATTAGCGGGGCGCTCTATACGCAGTATTTT; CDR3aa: CASSISGALYTQYF
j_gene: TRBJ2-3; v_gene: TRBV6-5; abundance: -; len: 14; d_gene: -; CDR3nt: TGTGCCAGCAGTTACTCCTACAGCTTAGATACGCAGTATTTT; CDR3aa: CASSYSYSLDTQYF